This TCR beta chain is from a study of T cell responses to AZD1222 COVID-19 vaccine. Whole-study findings and limits: Vaccine-associated CD4 TCRs ranged over spike, dominating at 160-218 and 743-854.

Concerning this clone: Its antigen is unknown.

Using immunoSEQ multiplex PCR, the repertoire was profiled, and TCRdb retains in-frame clones only, with some absent. The sample consists of around 180,000 clones, more than 80% of them appearing once. This CDR3 is built from 14 residues. Trimming took 4 bases from V and 0 from J, leaving 10 bases between them. In germline, CDR1 is SGHRS, CDR2 YFSETQ. The source was peripheral blood, collected on day 0 of AZD1222 vaccination. The rearrangement links TRBV5-1 to TRBJ2-5; D might be TRBD2 (6 bases). This TCR was sampled from an adult in good health. CDR3 region: CASSLGLYQETQYF. The CDR3 region has the DNA TGCGCCAGCAGCCTGGGACTCTACCAAGAGACCCAGTACTTC.